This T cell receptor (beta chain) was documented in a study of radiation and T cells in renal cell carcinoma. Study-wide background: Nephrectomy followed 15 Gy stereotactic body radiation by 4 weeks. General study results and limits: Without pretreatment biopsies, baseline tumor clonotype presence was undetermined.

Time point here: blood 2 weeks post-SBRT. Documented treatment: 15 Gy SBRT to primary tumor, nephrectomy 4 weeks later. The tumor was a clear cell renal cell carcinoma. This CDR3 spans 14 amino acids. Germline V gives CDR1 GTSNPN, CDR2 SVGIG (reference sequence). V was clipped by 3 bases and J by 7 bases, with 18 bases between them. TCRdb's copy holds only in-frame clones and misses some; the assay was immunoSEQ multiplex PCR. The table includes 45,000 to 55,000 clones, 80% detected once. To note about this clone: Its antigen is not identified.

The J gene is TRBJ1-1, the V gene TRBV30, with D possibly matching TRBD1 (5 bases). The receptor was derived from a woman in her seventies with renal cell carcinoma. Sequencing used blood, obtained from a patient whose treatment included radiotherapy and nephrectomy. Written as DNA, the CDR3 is TGTGCCTGGAGCGATTTCCAAAGGGGCGGTGAAGCTTTCTTT. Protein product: CAWSDFQRGGEAFF.